This T cell receptor beta chain was identified during a study of cytomegalovirus exposure and HLA in healthy donors. Study findings and constraints: Confirmation in vitro established that three CMV-associated chains were specific for CMV antigens. The study found most TCR sequences rare, yet found some public TCRs in many donors. In the 120 or so validation repertoires, about 95% of cluster scores exceeded 0, per a later analysis. Reported performance of the classifier showed diagnosis of cytomegalovirus status with high specificity and sensitivity.

Germline CDR1 and CDR2: SNHLY and FYNNEI. CDR3 length: 19 residues. V lost 6 bases, J lost 2 bases, and 13 bases stayed unmatched. Details on this clone: Its antigen is undetermined.

TCRdb's copy holds only in-frame clones and misses some; the assay was immunoSEQ multiplex PCR. This repertoire shows 90,000 to 120,000 clones, roughly 88% found once; its top ten account for roughly 3%. The chain uses TRBV2 and TRBJ2-3; 14 bases agree with TRBD2. This TCR came from a woman between 18 and 30 years old in good health and CMV-seronegative. Material: PBMCs. The CDR3 nucleotides read TGTGCCAGCAGGGGACTAGCGGGGGCCCGAAACACTACCACAGATACGCAGTATTTT. It specifies CASRGLAGARNTTTDTQYF. The full variable domain, with the rest looked up from reference TRBV2 and TRBJ2-3, is EPEVTQTPSHQVTQMGQEVILRCVPISNHLYFYWYRQILGQKVEFLVSFYNNEISEKSEIFDDQFSVERPDGSNFTLKIRSTKLEDSAMYFCASRGLAGARNTTTDTQYFGPGTRLTVL.